A selection of T cell receptor beta chains follows, all from one sample in a study of STAT5B mutations in CD4+ large granular lymphocyte leukemia. Method: immunoSEQ multiplex PCR; TCRdb's copy keeps in-frame clones and lacks some. The sample gives some 7,700 clones, 85% to 90% of which show up once; 50% is in the top ten. The specimen was PBMCs. The receptors were gathered from a woman in her sixties or seventies with CD4+ T-cell large granular lymphocyte leukemia. CDR3s include the opening cysteine and the closing phenylalanine or tryptophan. The order of the fields is clone size, J gene, V gene, D gene, CDR3 protein, CDR3 DNA. A D gene is named only where the DNA matches it firmly. Part of the rows lack a size; the others show once, few, many or a class for expanded clones.

abundance: -; j_gene: TRBJ1-1; v_gene: TRBV6-5; d_gene: -; CDR3aa: CASSLKLNTEAFF; CDR3nt: TGTGCCAGCAGTCTAAAGTTGAACACTGAAGCTTTCTTT
abundance: -; j_gene: TRBJ1-5; v_gene: TRBV19; d_gene: TRBD1; CDR3aa: CASSIEGTERIHF; CDR3nt: TGTGCCAGTAGTATAGAGGGGACAGAGCGGATACATTTT
abundance: -; j_gene: TRBJ1-4; v_gene: TRBV27; d_gene: -; CDR3aa: CASSPRVGEKLFF; CDR3nt: TGTGCCAGCAGTCCCCGCGTAGGGGAAAAACTGTTTTTT
abundance: -; j_gene: TRBJ1-6; v_gene: TRBV12-5; d_gene: -; CDR3aa: CASGSSGKRDSPLHF; CDR3nt: TGTGCTAGTGGTTCTTCCGGGAAAAGGGATTCACCCCTCCACTTT
abundance: -; j_gene: TRBJ2-5; v_gene: TRBV30; d_gene: -; CDR3aa: CAWNPGLIGETQYF; CDR3nt: TGTGCCTGGAACCCGGGGCTAATCGGGGAGACCCAGTACTTC
abundance: -; j_gene: TRBJ1-2; v_gene: TRBV28; d_gene: -; CDR3aa: CASSLNGAYGYTF; CDR3nt: TGTGCCAGCAGTTTGAATGGGGCCTATGGCTACACCTTC
abundance: -; j_gene: TRBJ1-5; v_gene: TRBV2; d_gene: TRBD1; CDR3aa: CASSDHRQGKNQPQHF; CDR3nt: TGTGCCAGCAGTGACCATCGACAGGGCAAAAATCAGCCCCAGCATTTT
abundance: -; j_gene: TRBJ1-2; v_gene: TRBV5-1; d_gene: -; CDR3aa: CASSLDSSFYGYTF; CDR3nt: TGCGCCAGCAGCTTAGACAGTAGCTTCTATGGCTACACCTTC
abundance: hyperexpanded; j_gene: TRBJ1-4; v_gene: TRBV27; d_gene: TRBD1; CDR3aa: CASSFGQANEKLFF; CDR3nt: TGTGCCAGCAGTTTCGGACAGGCCAATGAAAAACTGTTTTTT
abundance: few; j_gene: TRBJ1-6; v_gene: TRBV7-9; d_gene: -; CDR3aa: CASSLGRGVNNSPLHF; CDR3nt: TGTGCCAGCAGCTTAGGGCGAGGGGTTAATAATTCACCCCTCCACTTT
abundance: -; j_gene: TRBJ2-2; v_gene: TRBV7-8; d_gene: -; CDR3aa: CASSQDGLRGGELFF; CDR3nt: TGTGCCAGCAGTCAGGACGGACTAAGGGGCGGGGAGCTGTTTTTT
abundance: -; j_gene: TRBJ2-7; v_gene: TRBV12-5; d_gene: TRBD2; CDR3aa: CASGLVRLSGVSSYEQYF; CDR3nt: TGTGCTAGTGGTTTGGTCCGCCTTAGCGGGGTCAGCTCCTACGAGCAGTACTTC
abundance: once; j_gene: TRBJ2-1; v_gene: TRBV11-2; d_gene: -; CDR3aa: CASSSNPASYNEQFF; CDR3nt: TGTGCCAGCAGCTCCAATCCCGCTTCCTACAATGAGCAGTTCTTC
abundance: -; j_gene: TRBJ2-7; v_gene: TRBV5-1; d_gene: -; CDR3aa: CASSLDREQYF; CDR3nt: TGCGCCAGCAGCTTGGATCGCGAGCAGTACTTC
abundance: -; j_gene: TRBJ2-3; v_gene: TRBV29-1; d_gene: -; CDR3aa: CSAFAGGNPTDTQYF; CDR3nt: TGCAGCGCCTTCGCCGGGGGCAATCCAACAGATACGCAGTATTTT
abundance: -; j_gene: TRBJ2-3; v_gene: TRBV7-9; d_gene: -; CDR3aa: CASSYRTTGEGTDTQYF; CDR3nt: TGTGCCAGCAGTTATCGTACGACAGGGGAGGGGACAGATACGCAGTATTTT
abundance: -; j_gene: TRBJ1-6; v_gene: TRBV6-5; d_gene: -; CDR3aa: CASSQGTSYNSPLHF; CDR3nt: TGTGCCAGCAGTCAAGGGACCTCCTATAATTCACCCCTCCACTTT
abundance: -; j_gene: TRBJ2-3; v_gene: TRBV28; d_gene: TRBD2; CDR3aa: CASSSAGGNTDTQYF; CDR3nt: TGTGCCAGCAGTTCGGCGGGGGGAAACACAGATACGCAGTATTTT
abundance: -; j_gene: TRBJ2-7; v_gene: TRBV6-5; d_gene: TRBD1; CDR3aa: CASSFAGTGNYEQYF; CDR3nt: TGTGCCAGCAGTTTCGCCGGGACAGGAAACTACGAGCAGTACTTC
abundance: -; j_gene: TRBJ2-1; v_gene: TRBV9; d_gene: TRBD1; CDR3aa: CASSAGQGNEQFF; CDR3nt: TGTGCCAGCAGCGCGGGACAGGGCAATGAGCAGTTCTTC
abundance: once; j_gene: TRBJ2-7; v_gene: TRBV27; d_gene: -; CDR3aa: CASRRRRADSYEQYF; CDR3nt: TGTGCCAGCAGAAGGAGGAGGGCGGACTCCTACGAGCAGTACTTC
abundance: -; j_gene: TRBJ2-5; v_gene: TRBV9; d_gene: -; CDR3aa: CASSVGVLREETQYF; CDR3nt: TGTGCCAGCAGCGTAGGGGTATTAAGAGAGGAGACCCAGTACTTC
abundance: -; j_gene: TRBJ2-7; v_gene: TRBV19; d_gene: -; CDR3aa: CASSTRGGSYEQYF; CDR3nt: TGTGCCAGTAGTACTCGTGGGGGCTCCTACGAGCAGTACTTC
abundance: few; j_gene: TRBJ1-1; v_gene: TRBV6-4; d_gene: -; CDR3aa: CASSLDVGNTEAFF; CDR3nt: TGTGCCAGCAGTCTTGATGTGGGGAACACTGAAGCTTTCTTT
abundance: -; j_gene: TRBJ1-1; v_gene: TRBV4-1; d_gene: TRBD1; CDR3aa: CASSQITTGSTEAFF; CDR3nt: TGCGCCAGCAGCCAGATAACGACAGGGAGCACTGAAGCTTTCTTT
abundance: -; j_gene: TRBJ1-2; v_gene: TRBV6-1; d_gene: TRBD1; CDR3aa: CASSRTGINYGYTF; CDR3nt: TGTGCCAGCAGCCGGACAGGGATTAACTATGGCTACACCTTC
abundance: -; j_gene: TRBJ1-1; v_gene: TRBV5-4; d_gene: -; CDR3aa: CASSLELNTEAFF; CDR3nt: TGTGCCAGCAGCTTGGAGCTTAACACTGAAGCTTTCTTT
abundance: -; j_gene: TRBJ2-3; v_gene: TRBV5-1; d_gene: TRBD2; CDR3aa: CASSLGLASPDTQYF; CDR3nt: TGCGCCAGCAGCTTGGGACTAGCGAGCCCAGATACGCAGTATTTT
abundance: -; j_gene: TRBJ2-1; v_gene: TRBV9; d_gene: -; CDR3aa: CASSVVWGAYNEQFF; CDR3nt: TGTGCCAGCAGCGTAGTGTGGGGGGCCTACAATGAGCAGTTCTTC
abundance: -; j_gene: TRBJ2-3; v_gene: TRBV4-1; d_gene: -; CDR3aa: CASSPPKMGTVWTDTQYF; CDR3nt: TGCGCCAGCAGCCCCCCGAAGATGGGTACAGTTTGGACAGATACGCAGTATTTT
abundance: -; j_gene: TRBJ2-3; v_gene: TRBV7-3; d_gene: TRBD2; CDR3aa: CASSLRTSGDPTQYF; CDR3nt: TGTGCCAGCAGCCTCCGGACTAGCGGGGATCCTACGCAGTATTTT
abundance: -; j_gene: TRBJ2-7; v_gene: TRBV6-4; d_gene: -; CDR3aa: CASRTGGTGIGDYEQYF; CDR3nt: TGTGCCAGCAGGACGGGGGGGACAGGGATCGGAGACTACGAGCAGTACTTC
abundance: -; j_gene: TRBJ2-5; v_gene: TRBV7-3; d_gene: TRBD2; CDR3aa: CASSPSGGNSETQYF; CDR3nt: TGTGCCAGCAGCCCCAGCGGGGGGAATTCAGAGACCCAGTACTTC
abundance: -; j_gene: TRBJ1-4; v_gene: TRBV2; d_gene: -; CDR3aa: CASSGVDGGAQWEF; CDR3nt: TGTGCCAGCAGTGGGGTGGACGGCGGGGCACAATGGGAATTT
abundance: once; j_gene: TRBJ2-5; v_gene: TRBV11-1; d_gene: -; CDR3aa: CASSLNWETQYF; CDR3nt: TGTGCCAGCAGCCTCAACTGGGAGACCCAGTACTTC
abundance: -; j_gene: TRBJ2-6; v_gene: TRBV7-3; d_gene: TRBD1; CDR3aa: CASSSGGTANVLTF; CDR3nt: TGTGCCAGCAGCTCAGGGGGTACGGCCAACGTCCTGACTTTC
abundance: -; j_gene: TRBJ1-4; v_gene: TRBV5-8; d_gene: -; CDR3aa: CASSLEGKGEKLFF; CDR3nt: TGTGCCAGCAGCTTGGAAGGAAAGGGGGAAAAACTGTTTTTT